This T cell receptor beta chain derives from a study of blood T cells in healthy people across ages. A second about 7 to 12 cycle PCR used barcoded and J-beta primers. Each cDNA molecule, via a template-switch adaptor with 12 random nucleotides, was tagged. Each CDR3 protein gets one entry after TCRdb re-called the 5' RACE reads with MiXCR. Seen here are about 970,000 distinct CDR3 sequences, about 51% observed once, and the top ten hold about 21%. Comments on this clonotype: Its antigen is unidentified.

V was shortened by 4 bases and J by 5 bases, with 19 bases between the two germline ends. CDR1 SGHDT and CDR2 YYEEEE come from the germline V gene. The CDR3 has 16 residues. General study results and limits: Older age coincided with a roughly linear decline in TCR beta diversity per million T cells. Using unsorted PBMCs precluded a conclusive naive versus antigen-experienced comparison.

The chain recombines TRBV5-6 with TRBJ1-5; maybe TRBD1 (5 bases). The sequence came from a woman between 55 and 75 years old in good health. Sequenced input: blood. CDR3 bases: TGTGCCAGCAGCCAGCATTGGGGGGAAGGGGATCAGCCCCAGCATTTT. This translates into CASSQHWGEGDQPQHF.